This T cell receptor (beta chain) is from a study of cytomegalovirus exposure and HLA in healthy donors. Study results and caveats: Donors were assumed by presence/absence analyses to have roughly uniform sequencing depth. Later analysis showed most CMV-associated TCR beta chains appearing HLA-restricted.

The PCR contained 60 Vbeta and 13 Jbeta primers. Assay: immunoSEQ multiplex PCR; the TCRdb copy retains only in-frame clones and omits some. The table has over 85,000 clones, approximately 83% seen once; the top ten hold about 1.8%. Comments on this clone: As yet, its antigen is unknown.

Though probably carrying unrecorded immune exposures, donors were nominally healthy at sampling. The CDR3 is made up of 14 amino acids. V trimming: 4 bases; J trimming: 7 bases; junction bases outside the gene matches: 7. Germline lookup yields CDR1 SGHKS and CDR2 YYEKEE (reference sequence). The chain employs TRBV5-5 and TRBJ1-4, with TRBD1 matching over 7 bases. The sample was PBMCs. The receptor's source is a man in his forties in good health and CMV-seronegative. The CDR3 region is CASSRQGPGEKLFF. CDR3 nucleotides: TGTGCCAGCAGCCGACAGGGTCCGGGTGAAAAACTGTTTTTT.